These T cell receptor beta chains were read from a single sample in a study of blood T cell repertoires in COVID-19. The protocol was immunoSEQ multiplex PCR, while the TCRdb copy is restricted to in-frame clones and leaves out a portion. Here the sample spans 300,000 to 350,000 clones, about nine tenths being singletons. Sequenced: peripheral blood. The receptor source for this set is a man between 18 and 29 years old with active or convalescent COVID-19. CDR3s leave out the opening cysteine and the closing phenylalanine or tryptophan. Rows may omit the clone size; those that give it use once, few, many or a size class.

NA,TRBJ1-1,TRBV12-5,ASGSPGNTEAF
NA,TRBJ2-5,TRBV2,ASSSDRGIQETQY
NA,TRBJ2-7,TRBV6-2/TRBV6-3,ASSYLTGNYYEQY
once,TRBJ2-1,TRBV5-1,ASSLAGGPNEQF
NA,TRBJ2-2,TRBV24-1,ATSDSVGRGNTGELF
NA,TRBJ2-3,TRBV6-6,ASSYGLQSTDTQY
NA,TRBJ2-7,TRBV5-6,ASRILAGNEQY
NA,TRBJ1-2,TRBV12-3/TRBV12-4,ASRPGPSLSCT
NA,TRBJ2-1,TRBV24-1,ATRGLGRSYNEQF
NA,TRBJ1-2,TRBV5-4,ASGPWGTDYGYT
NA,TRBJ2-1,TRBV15,ATEGLAQGGEQF
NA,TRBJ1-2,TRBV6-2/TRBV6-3,ASSATGGSGSGYT
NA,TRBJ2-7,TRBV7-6,ASSVDSYEQY
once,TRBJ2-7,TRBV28,ASSSPQDRASYEQY
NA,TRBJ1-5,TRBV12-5,ASGSGTGGVQPQH
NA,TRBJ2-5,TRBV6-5,ASSYWGLVGETQY
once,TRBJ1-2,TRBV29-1,SVEGDTDGYT
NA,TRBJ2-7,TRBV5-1,ASSLSGTYEQY
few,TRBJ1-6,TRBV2,ASTTGTLHNSPLH
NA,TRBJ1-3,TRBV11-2,ASSSLKDRGWTSGNTIY
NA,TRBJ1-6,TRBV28,ASTFTGANSPLH
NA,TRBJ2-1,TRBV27,ASSRTGLAGYNEQF
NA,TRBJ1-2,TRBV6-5,ATKATGLSYGYT
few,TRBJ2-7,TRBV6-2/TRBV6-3,ASSYVTRLDEQY
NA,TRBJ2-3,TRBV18,ASSPDRETQY
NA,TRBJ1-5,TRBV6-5,ASRLNSNQPQH
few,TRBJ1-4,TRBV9,ASSKGQFINEKLF
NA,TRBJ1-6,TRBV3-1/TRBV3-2,ASSRRQSSYNSPLH
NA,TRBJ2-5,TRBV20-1,SASAGGHQETQY
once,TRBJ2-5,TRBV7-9,ASSSGTGGGEETQY
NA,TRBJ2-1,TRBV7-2,ASSLDSYNEQF
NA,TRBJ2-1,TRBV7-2,ASSPDWSSYNEQF
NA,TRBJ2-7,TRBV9,ASSRGSNEQY
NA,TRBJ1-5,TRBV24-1,ATSDQVGQPQH
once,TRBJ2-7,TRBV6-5,ASSYSGGVSYEQY
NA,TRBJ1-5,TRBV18,ASSARGLSNQPQH
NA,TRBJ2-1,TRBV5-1,ASSVAGNEQF
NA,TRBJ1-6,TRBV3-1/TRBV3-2,ASSQVGTELYNSPLH
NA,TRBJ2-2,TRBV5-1,ASSPGPGFSTGELF
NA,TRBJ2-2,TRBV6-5,ASSPGLFGDGELF
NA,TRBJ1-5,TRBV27,ASSTVWAGGSLPQH
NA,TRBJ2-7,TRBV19,ASSIRGLAGYEQY
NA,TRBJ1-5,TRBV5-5,ASTLDVVGLHQPQH
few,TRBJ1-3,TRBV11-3,ASSRAGGEGGNTIY
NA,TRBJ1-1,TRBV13,ASSPGTGTNTEAF
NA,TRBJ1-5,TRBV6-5,ASSYSAGGNQPQH
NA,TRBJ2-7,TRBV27,ASSPGQSYEQY
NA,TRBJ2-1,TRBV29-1,SVYGLAGGPPDSYNEQF